These 2 T cell receptor beta chains were sequenced from one sample in a study of blood T cells in healthy people across ages. Next came a second PCR, run for about 6 to 12 cycles, which used a sample-barcoded 5' primer along with a J-beta primer mix. TCRdb passed the 5' RACE reads through MiXCR, listing each CDR3 protein once. Among about 900,000 distinct CDR3 sequences, under 80% were seen once, and the ten largest hold around a quarter. Sequenced: blood. All receptors derive from a man aged 30-40 years in good health.

This clonotype occurred a few times. V is TRBV28 and J is TRBJ2-5; tentative D call: TRBD2 (5 bases). The ends were cut back, 4 bases at V and 0 bases at J, with 12 bases in the middle. Germline values: CDR1 MDHEN, CDR2 SYDVKM. The CDR3 sequence is 15 residues long. The chain's CDR3 is CASSSMAGYQETQYF. CDR3 nucleotide sequence: TGTGCCAGCAGTTCCATGGCGGGCTACCAAGAGACCCAGTACTTC.

This clonotype was counted between two and nine times. The rearrangement uses TRBV5-1 and TRBJ1-2, with 7 nucleotides matching TRBD1. Germline loops: CDR1 SGHRS, CDR2 YFSETQ. The trim removed 4 bases at V and 10 bases at J, leaving 7 bases unmatched. The CDR3 contains 12 residues. CDR3: CASSTGTVDYTF. The CDR3 nucleotides are TGCGCCAGCAGCACGGGGACAGTTGACTACACCTTC.